A single sample gave rise to the 7 T cell receptor beta chains below, sequenced in a study of shared clonotypes between healthy human individuals. Using immunoSEQ multiplex PCR, the repertoire was profiled, and TCRdb retains in-frame clones only, with some absent. The data contain some 1.5 million clones, around 98% of them singletons. Material for sequencing was naive CD4+ T cells sorted from blood. The subset here: CD45RA+ positively selected. The origin of the receptors is a man aged 30 to 45 in good health.

V and J are TRBV10-1 and TRBJ2-1, with D hard to call. V lost 5 bases to trimming and J lost 3 bases, with 11 bases between them. Germline V gene sequence: CDR1 WNHNN, CDR2 SYGVQD (reference sequence). The CDR3 spans 14 residues. CDR3 amino acids: CASSFGPNYNEQFF. The DNA of the CDR3 is TGCGCCAGCAGTTTCGGCCCCAACTACAATGAGCAGTTCTTC.

The chain links TRBV28 to TRBJ2-7, with D unclear. This CDR3 comprises 15 residues. With 6 bases removed from V and 2 bases from J, the gap between germline ends came to 17 bases. CDR1 and CDR2 (germline): MDHEN, SYDVKM. CDR3 amino acids: CASSLPGPSTYEQYF. The CDR3 nucleotides are TGTGCCAGCAGCCTCCCGGGCCCCAGCACCTACGAGCAGTACTTC.

CDR3 in amino acids: CASSRLAVYNEQFF. The CDR3 DNA reads TGTGCCAGTAGTAGACTAGCGGTCTACAATGAGCAGTTCTTC. The chain has TRBV19 and TRBJ2-1, with 9 bases aligning to TRBD2. CDR3 length equals 14 residues. The germline CDR1 and CDR2 sequences are LNHDA and SQIVND (reference sequence). With 4 bases clipped from V and 3 bases from J, the junction kept 1 base outside the gene matches.

J is TRBJ2-1 and V is TRBV28; 8 nucleotides match TRBD1. V shed 5 bases and J 5 bases; nucleotides not matched to a gene: 8. Germline V gene data show CDR1 as MDHEN and CDR2 as SYDVKM. This CDR3 is 15 amino acids long. CDR3 residues: CASSRTGWGNNEQFF. For the CDR3, the DNA is TGTGCCAGCAGTCGGACAGGGTGGGGTAACAATGAGCAGTTCTTC.

The genes are TRBV7-2 and TRBJ2-7; 11 nucleotides agree with TRBD2. Germline lookup yields CDR1 SGHTA and CDR2 FQGNSA. V dropped 1 base and J dropped 4; count of bases not matched to a gene: 9. The length of the CDR3 is 17 residues. The CDR3 DNA reads as TGTGCCAGCAGCTTAGAGGCCTGGACTAGCGGGTCTTACGAGCAGTACTTC. It yields the protein CASSLEAWTSGSYEQYF.

Concerning this clone: The same CDR3 arises from other DNA sequences in this sample as well. This chain links TRBV5-1 with TRBJ1-1, with 7 bases fitting TRBD1. Trimming took 1 base from V and 2 from J; bases not matched to a gene: 2. CDR3 length: 14 amino acids. Germline CDR1 reads SGHRS; CDR2 reads YFSETQ. CDR3 DNA sequence: TGCGCCAGCAGCTTGACAGGGGCAAACACTGAAGCTTTCTTT. Translation gives CASSLTGANTEAFF.

In its sample, this clone was seen once. This rearrangement joins TRBV7-9 to TRBJ2-7; 8 bases fit TRBD2. The germline CDR1 and CDR2 sequences are SEHNR and FQNEAQ (reference sequence). J was trimmed by 2 bases and V by 5 bases; bases with no gene match: 8. This CDR3 spans 15 amino acids. The CDR3 loop is CASSPGPLAAYEQYF. CDR3 bases: TGTGCCAGCAGCCCCGGTCCACTAGCGGCCTACGAGCAGTACTTC. The whole variable domain, filled in from reference TRBV7-9 and TRBJ2-7, reads DTGVSQNPRHKITKRGQNVTFRCDPISEHNRLYWYRQTLGQGPEFLTYFQNEAQLEKSRLLSDRFSAERPKGSFSTLEIQRTEQGDSAMYLCASSPGPLAAYEQYFGPGTRLTVT.